A selection of T cell receptor beta chains follows, all from one sample in a study of blood T cell repertoires in COVID-19. Libraries were prepared by immunoSEQ multiplex PCR; TCRdb keeps only in-frame clonotypes and omits some of them. Of fewer than 150,000 clones listed, about 79% were seen once; the top ten hold over 2%. Sequenced: peripheral blood. The receptors were gathered from a man aged 70 or older with acute or convalescent COVID-19. Both conserved end residues are part of each CDR3. A D gene is named only where the DNA matches it firmly. Clone size is stated in some rows and not others, as once, few, many or a class when expanded.

once,TRBJ1-4,TRBV7-2,16,-,TGTGCCAGCAGCCCGACGTTACAGGGCTATAATGAAAAACTGTTTTTT,CASSPTLQGYNEKLFF
once,TRBJ2-7,TRBV2,15,TRBD2,TGTGCCAGCAGTCTTACTAGCGGGGCCTCCTACGAGCAGTACTTC,CASSLTSGASYEQYF
-,TRBJ1-5,TRBV29-1,21,-,TGCAGCGTTGAAGCCCTCGGCGCAGGGCTTGATAGGACCCCTAGCAATCAGCCCCAGCATTTT,CSVEALGAGLDRTPSNQPQHF
-,TRBJ2-5,TRBV24-1,17,TRBD1,TGTGCCACCAGTGGGACAACCGGGACAGGCGAACAAGAGACCCAGTACTTC,CATSGTTGTGEQETQYF
-,TRBJ2-3,TRBV11-3,14,-,TGTGCCAGCAGCTCCGGACTGTTTGGGGATACGCAGTATTTT,CASSSGLFGDTQYF
-,TRBJ2-2,TRBV4-3,17,-,TGCGCCAGCAGCCAAGGGGGGCAGACAAGAAACACCGGGGAGCTGTTTTTT,CASSQGGQTRNTGELFF
once,TRBJ1-1,TRBV7-8,15,-,TGTGCCAGCAGCTTAGCGGGGCAGGAGAACACTGAAGCTTTCTTT,CASSLAGQENTEAFF
-,TRBJ2-3,TRBV4-3,15,TRBD2,TGCGCCAGCAGCCAACAGCGGGGGGTCTCAGATACGCAGTATTTT,CASSQQRGVSDTQYF
-,TRBJ1-2,TRBV4-3,14,-,TGCGCCAGCAGCCAAGAACCGAGTAACTATGGCTACACCTTC,CASSQEPSNYGYTF
-,TRBJ1-2,TRBV5-1,14,-,TGCGCCAGCAGCCCGTCCTTTGGAGCCTATGGCTACACCTTC,CASSPSFGAYGYTF
once,TRBJ2-7,TRBV14,14,-,TGTGCCAGCAGCCAGTGGCGGGGATCCTACGAGCAGTACTTC,CASSQWRGSYEQYF
few,TRBJ1-1,TRBV11-3,14,-,TGTGCCAGCAGCTTCGGGGGGTCGAACACTGAAGCTTTCTTT,CASSFGGSNTEAFF
-,TRBJ1-2,TRBV15,13,TRBD1,TGTGCCACCAGCCCCGGGACAGTCAATGGCTACACCTTC,CATSPGTVNGYTF
few,TRBJ1-1,TRBV21-1,16,-,TGTGCCAGCAGCAAAGCCACGACAGGGGGAAGCACTGAAGCTTTCTTT,CASSKATTGGSTEAFF
-,TRBJ2-5,TRBV6-4,13,-,TGTGCCAGCAGTGACTCGGCGGGGGAGACCCAGTACTTC,CASSDSAGETQYF
-,TRBJ2-7,TRBV7-9,16,-,TGTGCCAGCACCCTCAGTGGGGCGGCAACTCCCTACGAGCAGTACTTC,CASTLSGAATPYEQYF
-,TRBJ2-1,TRBV5-1,16,-,TGCGCCAGCAGCTTGGGAATTTCCGGGGGATTGGGCGAGCAGTTCTTC,CASSLGISGGLGEQFF
once,TRBJ2-2,TRBV6-4,14,-,TGTGCCAGCAGCCCACAGGGAAGAGCCGGGGAGCTGTTTTTT,CASSPQGRAGELFF
many,TRBJ1-5,TRBV3-1/TRBV3-2,15,-,TGTGCCAGCAGCCAAGGGGTGGGGGCCGGTCAGCCCCAGCATTTT,CASSQGVGAGQPQHF
-,TRBJ2-3,TRBV14,16,-,TGTGCCAGCAGCCAAGAGGGGTTCTGGGGGCAAGATACGCAGTATTTT,CASSQEGFWGQDTQYF
-,TRBJ1-2,TRBV7-2,14,-,TGTGCCAGCAGCCCGTCGCGGACTGACTATGGCTACACCTTC,CASSPSRTDYGYTF
-,TRBJ1-1,TRBV5-4,14,TRBD1,TGTGCCAGCAGAACCGGGACAGGGGTTAATGAAGCTTTCTTT,CASRTGTGVNEAFF
few,TRBJ1-5,TRBV19,12,-,TGTGCCAGTATTCTTCTACGTCAGCCCCAGCATTTT,CASILLRQPQHF
-,TRBJ1-2,TRBV6-6,15,TRBD1,TGTGCCAGCAGTGGGGACAGGGGGTCTAACTATGGCTACACCTTC,CASSGDRGSNYGYTF
few,TRBJ1-5,TRBV19,15,-,TGTGCCAGTAGGATCGACAGAAATAGCAATCAGCCCCAGCATTTT,CASRIDRNSNQPQHF
-,TRBJ1-2,TRBV4-3,14,-,TGCGCCAGCAGCCACCAGACAGGATTCTATGGCTACACCTTC,CASSHQTGFYGYTF
-,TRBJ1-5,TRBV19,16,TRBD1,TGTGCCAGTAGACGAAGGACAGGGGAAGGCAATCAGCCCCAGCATTTT,CASRRRTGEGNQPQHF
-,TRBJ2-6,TRBV6-8,19,TRBD1,TGTGCCAGCAGTTGCCTGATCCGGGACAGTTCTGGTGGGGCCAACGTCCTGACTTTC,CASSCLIRDSSGGANVLTF
-,TRBJ1-1,TRBV7-2,13,-,TGTGCCAGCAGCTTACTATTCGGCACTGAAGCTTTCTTT,CASSLLFGTEAFF
once,TRBJ1-2,TRBV30,13,-,TGTGCCTGGAGTGTTGGGCAGGGTCGAGGCTACACCTTC,CAWSVGQGRGYTF
-,TRBJ1-4,TRBV15,18,-,TGTGCCACCAGCAACCGCCGGCAGGGCCTGAGGATACATGAAAAACTGTTTTTT,CATSNRRQGLRIHEKLFF
few,TRBJ2-5,TRBV5-1,14,-,TGCGCCAGCAGAAAGCCGGCGGACCAAGAGACCCAGTACTTC,CASRKPADQETQYF
few,TRBJ2-1,TRBV2,13,-,TGTGCCAGCATCGAATGGGCGAAGGATGAGCAGTTCTTC,CASIEWAKDEQFF
-,TRBJ1-1,TRBV12-5,14,TRBD1,TGTGCTAGTGGTTTTTGGGGGGGACAGGAGGAGGCTTTCTTT,CASGFWGGQEEAFF
few,TRBJ1-6,TRBV4-2,16,TRBD1,TGTGCCAGCAGCCAAGTCAGGGGACAGGGGAATTCACCCCTCCACTTT,CASSQVRGQGNSPLHF
-,TRBJ1-2,TRBV7-9,16,-,TGTGCCAGCAGCTTAATACAGGGTACGACTAACTATGGCTACACCTTC,CASSLIQGTTNYGYTF
-,TRBJ2-5,TRBV20-1,13,-,TGCAGTGCTAGTGACCAGTACCAAGAGACCCAGTACTTC,CSASDQYQETQYF
-,TRBJ1-1,TRBV12-3/TRBV12-4,13,TRBD1,TGTGCCAGCACCCCGGGACAGTTGGCTGAAGCTTTCTTT,CASTPGQLAEAFF
-,TRBJ1-1,TRBV29-1,17,TRBD1,TGCAGCGCATTATTGACAGGGGCGAGTCTATTGGACACTGAAGCTTTCTTT,CSALLTGASLLDTEAFF
-,TRBJ1-5,TRBV14,16,-,TGTGCCAGCAGGGACGGACAGTTACATAGCAATCAGCCCCAGCATTTT,CASRDGQLHSNQPQHF
-,TRBJ1-6,TRBV5-5,12,TRBD1,TGTGCCAGCAGTTCCACAGGGGCGGTCCTCCACTTT,CASSSTGAVLHF
-,TRBJ2-2,TRBV19,14,-,TGTGCCAGTATGACCACAGGGTACACCGGGGAGCTGTTTTTT,CASMTTGYTGELFF
-,TRBJ1-3,TRBV6-2/TRBV6-3,16,-,TGTGCCAGCAGCTCCCGTCCCGTTTTCTCTGGAAACACCATATATTTT,CASSSRPVFSGNTIYF
-,TRBJ2-5,TRBV6-5,14,-,TGTGCCAGCCAGACCGGGACATCTGTGAAGACCCAGTACTTC,CASQTGTSVKTQYF